Presented here are 16 T cell receptor beta chains from one specimen sequenced in a study of blood T cell repertoires in COVID-19. Only in-frame clones appear in the TCRdb table, and some are missing; sequencing was by immunoSEQ multiplex PCR. The sample consists of nearly 350,000 clones, roughly 90% of them appearing once. Material for sequencing was peripheral blood. The source of these receptors is a woman between 65 and 79 years old with COVID-19, enrolled during active disease.

This clone occurred a few times. The chain's CDR3 is CASTGQGADTQYF. CDR3 nucleotide sequence: TGTGCCAGCACGGGACAGGGGGCTGATACGCAGTATTTT. This chain joins TRBV27 and TRBJ2-3, with 12 bases fitting TRBD1. Germline lookup yields CDR1 MNHEY and CDR2 SMNVEV (reference sequence). V lost 7 bases to trimming and J lost 6 bases; unmatched junction nucleotides: 2. The CDR3 covers 13 residues.

This rearrangement joins TRBV5-1 to TRBJ1-1, with TRBD1 identical over 8 bases. Per the germline V gene, CDR1 is SGHRS and CDR2 is YFSETQ. V lost 2 bases to trimming and J lost 7 bases; unmatched junction nucleotides: 13. The CDR3 contains 16 residues. The CDR3 DNA reads as TGCGCCAGCAGCTTCACAGGGGGGATTCTGACTGTTGAAGCTTTCTTT. Encoded protein: CASSFTGGILTVEAFF.

The genes are TRBV6-2 or TRBV6-3 and TRBJ1-5; TRBD1 agrees at 8 bases. The CDR3 totals 15 residues. Germline CDR1 is MNHEY and CDR2 is SVGEGT. Losses at the gene ends were 5 bases for V and 1 base for J; bases not matched to a gene: 4. The CDR3 DNA sequence: TGTGCCAGCAGTCAGGACAGGGACAGCAATCAGCCCCAGCATTTT. Translated: CASSQDRDSNQPQHF.

The CDR3 loop reads CASSEDIGAYGYTF. The CDR3 DNA reads as TGTGCCAGCAGTGAAGATATAGGGGCCTATGGCTACACCTTC. The rearrangement joins TRBV2 to TRBJ1-2, with D possibly being TRBD1 (5 bases). Germline V CDR1 and CDR2: SNHLY, FYNNEI. The CDR3 covers 14 residues. Trimming left V 1 base short and J 4 bases short, with 10 bases between.

This clone was seen once. The identical CDR3 is also encoded by other nucleotide sequences in the sample. The chain joins TRBV7-2 to TRBJ1-6, with D possibly being TRBD1 (5 bases). V was pared by 2 bases and J by 6 bases, with 8 bases between. The CDR3 spans 14 residues. From germline, CDR1 is SGHTA and CDR2 FQGNSA. The CDR3 loop is CASSLQGLNSPLHF. DNA for the CDR3: TGTGCCAGCAGCTTACAGGGTCTTAATTCACCCCTCCACTTT.

The chain uses TRBV7-6 and TRBJ2-5; 8 nucleotides match TRBD2. Germline-derived CDR1 and CDR2 are SGHVS and FNYEAQ. V was clipped by 3 bases and J by 0 bases; unmatched bases: 9. The CDR3 loop spans 17 amino acids. Written as DNA, the CDR3 is TGTGCCAGCAGCTTGTCTCTTATGCGGGGGGACCAAGAGACCCAGTACTTC. Amino acids: CASSLSLMRGDQETQYF.

This chain connects TRBV19 to TRBJ1-1; D gene ambiguous. Per germline, CDR1 LNHDA and CDR2 SQIVND (reference sequence). V shed 5 bases and J shed 1 base, with 5 bases lying between them. The CDR3 length is 12 residues. The CDR3 sequence is CASSFRNTEAFF. The CDR3 DNA follows: TGTGCCAGTAGTTTCCGGAACACTGAAGCTTTCTTT.

The CDR3 spells CASSFQGARTGELFF. The CDR3 DNA reads as TGTGCCAGCAGCTTCCAGGGGGCGCGCACCGGGGAGCTGTTTTTT. V gene TRBV5-4 combines with J gene TRBJ2-2, with 8 bases lining up with TRBD1. Germline CDR1 and CDR2: SGHNT and YYREEE (reference sequence). The V and J ends lost 2 bases and 4 bases, in that order; junction bases with no gene match: 4. The CDR3 extends over 15 amino acids. The full variable domain, with the rest looked up from reference TRBV5-4 and TRBJ2-2, is ETGVTQSPTHLIKTRGQQVTLRCSSQSGHNTVSWYQQALGQGPQFIFQYYREEENGRGNFPPRFSGLQFPNYSSELNVNALELDDSALYLCASSFQGARTGELFFGEGSRLTVL.

This clone showed up just a few times. V gene TRBV9 combines with J gene TRBJ1-1; the D gene is possibly TRBD1 (5 bases). V shed 0 bases and J shed 7 bases, with 7 bases lying between them. Germline-derived CDR1 and CDR2 are SGDLS and YYNGEE. This CDR3 is built from 12 residues. The CDR3 reads CASSVAQGEAFF. CDR3 nucleotide sequence: TGTGCCAGCAGCGTAGCTCAGGGTGAAGCTTTCTTT.

This chain links TRBV18 with TRBJ2-7; 8 bases line up with TRBD1. CDR3 length equals 16 residues. Germline-derived CDR1 and CDR2 are KGHSH and LQKENI. With 2 bases clipped from V and 1 base from J, the junction kept 7 bases outside the gene matches. CDR3 nucleotide sequence: TGTGCCAGCTCACCATCAGGGGGCTTCGTATCCTACGAGCAGTACTTC. Its translation: CASSPSGGFVSYEQYF. The variable domain in full, completed from reference TRBV18 and TRBJ2-7, reads NAGVMQNPRHLVRRRGQEARLRCSPMKGHSHVYWYRQLPEEGLKFMVYLQKENIIDESGMPKERFSAEFPKEGPSILRIQQVVRGDSAAYFCASSPSGGFVSYEQYFGPGTRLTVT.

This chain uses TRBV20-1 with TRBJ1-5; 8 bases match TRBD1. V gave up 3 bases and J gave up 2 bases; unmatched junction bases: 6. CDR1 and CDR2 (germline): DFQATT, SNEGSKA (reference sequence). The CDR3 has 15 amino acids. In DNA, the CDR3 is TGCAGTGCTAGTCGGGAACAGGGGGGCAATCAGCCCCAGCATTTT. As protein: CSASREQGGNQPQHF.

V is TRBV27 and J is TRBJ1-3; TRBD1 is a possible D gene (5 bases). The CDR3 has 14 amino acids. Trimming shortened V by 6 bases and J by 0 bases, and 9 bases separated the two germline ends. Germline V lookup: CDR1 MNHEY, CDR2 SMNVEV (reference sequence). The CDR3 reads CASSDRASGNTIYF. The CDR3 DNA sequence: TGTGCCAGCAGCGACAGAGCCTCTGGAAACACCATATATTTT.

V gene TRBV4-1 combines with J gene TRBJ2-5; tentative D call: TRBD2 (5 bases). CDR3 length: 13 amino acids. Germline loops: CDR1 MGHRA, CDR2 YSYEKL. Trimming pared 1 base from V and 2 bases from J, leaving 5 bases between. CDR3 in DNA: TGCGCCAGCAGCCAAGGGACTCAAGAGACCCAGTACTTC. It is translated as CASSQGTQETQYF.

This chain joins TRBV29-1 and TRBJ2-3, with D possibly matching TRBD1 (6 bases). CDR1 is SQVTM and CDR2 is ANQGSEA in the germline V gene. The CDR3 is made up of 14 amino acids. V was trimmed by 7 bases and J by 5 bases, leaving 19 bases between them. In DNA form, the CDR3 reads TGCAGCGCCCAGCCGATGGGGGCGGAAGATACGCAGTATTTT. Translation: CSAQPMGAEDTQYF.

The chain combines TRBV21-1 with TRBJ2-5; the table names TRBD2, a call not compared with the DNA. TRBV21-1 is classified as a pseudogene. The CDR3 consists of 18 residues. DNA for the CDR3: TGTGCCAGCAGCAAAGCGCTTTTGGAGCGGGGGGGCCGCGAGACCCAGTACTTC. It is translated as CASSKALLERGGRETQYF.

This clone was observed once. This chain connects TRBV2 to TRBJ1-4; D is unclear. The CDR3 extends over 14 amino acids. V was clipped by 6 bases and J by 2 bases, with 10 bases between them. Germline CDR1 and CDR2: SNHLY and FYNNEI. The CDR3 sequence is CASSPPSTNEKLFF. The DNA for the CDR3 is TGTGCCAGCAGCCCCCCCTCCACTAATGAAAAACTGTTTTTT.